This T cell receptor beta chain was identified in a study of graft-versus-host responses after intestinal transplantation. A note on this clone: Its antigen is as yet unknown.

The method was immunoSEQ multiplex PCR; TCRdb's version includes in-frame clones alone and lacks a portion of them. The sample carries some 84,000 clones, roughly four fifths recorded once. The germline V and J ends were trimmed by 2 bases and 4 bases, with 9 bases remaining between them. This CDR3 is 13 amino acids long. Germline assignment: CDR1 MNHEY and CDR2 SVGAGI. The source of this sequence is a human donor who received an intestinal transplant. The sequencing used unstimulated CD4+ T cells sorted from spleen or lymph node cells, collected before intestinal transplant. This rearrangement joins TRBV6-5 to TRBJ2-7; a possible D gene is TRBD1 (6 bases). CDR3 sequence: CASSYGRGYEQYF. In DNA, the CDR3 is TGTGCCAGCAGTTACGGCAGGGGTTACGAGCAGTACTTC.